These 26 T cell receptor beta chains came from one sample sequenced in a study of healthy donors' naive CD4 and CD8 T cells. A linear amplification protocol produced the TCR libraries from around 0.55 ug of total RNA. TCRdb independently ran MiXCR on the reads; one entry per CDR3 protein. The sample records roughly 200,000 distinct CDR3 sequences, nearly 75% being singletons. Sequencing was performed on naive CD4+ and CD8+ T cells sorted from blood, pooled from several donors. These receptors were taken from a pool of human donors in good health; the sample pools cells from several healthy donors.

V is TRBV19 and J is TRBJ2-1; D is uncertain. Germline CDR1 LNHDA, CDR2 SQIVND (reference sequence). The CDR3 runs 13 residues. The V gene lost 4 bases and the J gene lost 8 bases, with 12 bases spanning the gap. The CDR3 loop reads CASSTRPGDEQFF. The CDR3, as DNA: TGTGCCAGTAGTACCAGACCTGGCGATGAGCAGTTCTTC.

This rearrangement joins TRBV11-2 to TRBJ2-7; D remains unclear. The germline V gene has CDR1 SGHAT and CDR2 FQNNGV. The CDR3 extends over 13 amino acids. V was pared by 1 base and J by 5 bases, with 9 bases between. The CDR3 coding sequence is TGTGCCAGCAGCTTAGCGGGTGGCCACGAGCAGTACTTC. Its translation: CASSLAGGHEQYF.

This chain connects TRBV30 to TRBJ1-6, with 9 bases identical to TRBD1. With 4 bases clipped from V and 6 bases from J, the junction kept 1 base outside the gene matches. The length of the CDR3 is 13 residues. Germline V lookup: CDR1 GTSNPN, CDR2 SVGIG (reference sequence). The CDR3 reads CAWTTGGNSPLHF. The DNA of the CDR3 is TGTGCCTGGACGACAGGGGGTAATTCACCCCTCCACTTT.

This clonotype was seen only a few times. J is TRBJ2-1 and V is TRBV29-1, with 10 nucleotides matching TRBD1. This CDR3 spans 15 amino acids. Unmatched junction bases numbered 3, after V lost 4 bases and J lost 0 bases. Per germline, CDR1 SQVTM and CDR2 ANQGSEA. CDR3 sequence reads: CSVVRDRGSYNEQFF. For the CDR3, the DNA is TGCAGCGTTGTGAGGGACAGGGGCTCCTACAATGAGCAGTTCTTC.

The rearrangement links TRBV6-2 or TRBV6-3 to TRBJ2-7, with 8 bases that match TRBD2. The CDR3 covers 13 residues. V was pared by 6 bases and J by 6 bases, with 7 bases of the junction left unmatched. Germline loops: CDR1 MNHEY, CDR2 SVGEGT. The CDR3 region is CASSKSGSSEQYV. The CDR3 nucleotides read TGTGCCAGCAGCAAAAGCGGGAGTAGCGAGCAGTACGTC.

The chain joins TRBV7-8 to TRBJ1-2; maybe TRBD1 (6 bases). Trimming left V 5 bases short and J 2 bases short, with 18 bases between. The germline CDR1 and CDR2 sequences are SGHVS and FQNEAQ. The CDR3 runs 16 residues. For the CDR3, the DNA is TGTGCCAGCAGCGCGGGGTCCGGGCAGGGGAACTATGGCTACACCTTC. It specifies CASSAGSGQGNYGYTF.

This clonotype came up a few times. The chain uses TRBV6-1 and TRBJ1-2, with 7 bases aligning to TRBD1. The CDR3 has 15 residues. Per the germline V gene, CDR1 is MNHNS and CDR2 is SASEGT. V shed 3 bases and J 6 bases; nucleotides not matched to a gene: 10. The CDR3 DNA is TGTGCCAGCAGTGATAGCGTAGGGGGCAGGAATGGCTACACCTTC. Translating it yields CASSDSVGGRNGYTF.

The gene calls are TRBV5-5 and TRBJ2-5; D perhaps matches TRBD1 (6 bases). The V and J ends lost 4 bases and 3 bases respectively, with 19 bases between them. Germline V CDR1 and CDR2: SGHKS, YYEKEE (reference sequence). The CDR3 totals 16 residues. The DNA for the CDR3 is TGTGCCAGCAGCCGGTCCGGTTGGGGGCTAGAAGAGACCCAGTACTTC. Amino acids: CASSRSGWGLEETQYF.

Here the CDR3 DNA reads TGCGCCAGCAGCGGGGGACTAGCGGGAACCTACAATGAGCAGTTCTTC. Translated, it gives CASSGGLAGTYNEQFF. The V gene is TRBV5-1, the J gene TRBJ2-1, with 13 nucleotides matching TRBD2. CDR1 is SGHRS, CDR2 YFSETQ, per germline. CDR3 length equals 16 residues. V was clipped by 4 bases and J by 2 bases; unmatched bases: 3.

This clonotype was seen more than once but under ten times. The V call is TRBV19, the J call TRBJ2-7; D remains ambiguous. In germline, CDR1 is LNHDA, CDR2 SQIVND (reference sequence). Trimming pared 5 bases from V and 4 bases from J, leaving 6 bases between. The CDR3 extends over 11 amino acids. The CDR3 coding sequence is TGTGCCAGTAGTGCAGATTACGAGCAGTACTTC. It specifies CASSADYEQYF.

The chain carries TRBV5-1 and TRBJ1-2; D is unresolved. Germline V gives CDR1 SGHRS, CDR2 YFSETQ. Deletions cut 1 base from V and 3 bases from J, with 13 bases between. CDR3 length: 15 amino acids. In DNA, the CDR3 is TGCGCCAGCAGCTTGTCGGGAGGCGCGGACTATGGCTACACCTTC. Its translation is CASSLSGGADYGYTF.

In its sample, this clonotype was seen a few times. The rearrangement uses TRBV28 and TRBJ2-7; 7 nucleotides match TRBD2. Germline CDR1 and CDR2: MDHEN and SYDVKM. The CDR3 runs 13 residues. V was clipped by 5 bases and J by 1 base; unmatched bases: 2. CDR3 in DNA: TGTGCCAGCAGTCTAGCGGAATCCTACGAGCAGTACTTC. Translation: CASSLAESYEQYF.

CDR3 sequence reads: CSVEGQETYEQYF. The CDR3 nucleotides read TGCAGCGTTGAAGGACAGGAGACCTACGAGCAGTACTTC. This chain connects TRBV29-1 to TRBJ2-7; tentative D call: TRBD1 (6 bases). The CDR3 loop spans 13 amino acids. Trimming removed 1 base from V and 2 bases from J, with 9 bases in between. The V gene's germline CDR1 is SQVTM and CDR2 ANQGSEA.

The DNA of the CDR3 is TGCAGCGGCTTACTAGAAAACACCGGGGAGCTGTTTTTT. It translates to CSGLLENTGELFF. The rearrangement joins TRBV29-1 to TRBJ2-2; possible D gene TRBD2, 5 bases. Germline-derived CDR1 and CDR2 are SQVTM and ANQGSEA. V was trimmed by 7 bases and J by 2 bases, leaving 11 bases between them. The CDR3 consists of 13 residues.

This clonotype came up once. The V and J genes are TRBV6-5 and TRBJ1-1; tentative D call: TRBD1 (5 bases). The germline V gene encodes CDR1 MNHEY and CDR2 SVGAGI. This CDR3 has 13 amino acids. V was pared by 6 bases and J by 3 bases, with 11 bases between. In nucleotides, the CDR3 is TGTGCCAGCAGCCCCGACAGTTACACTGAAGCTTTCTTT. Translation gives CASSPDSYTEAFF.

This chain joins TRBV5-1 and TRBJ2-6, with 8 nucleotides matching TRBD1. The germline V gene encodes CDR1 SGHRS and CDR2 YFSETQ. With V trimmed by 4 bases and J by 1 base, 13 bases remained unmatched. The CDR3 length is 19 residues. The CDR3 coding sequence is TGCGCCAGCAGCCCCCATCGCGGACAGGGTTTTTCTGGGGCCAACGTCCTGACTTTC. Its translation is CASSPHRGQGFSGANVLTF.

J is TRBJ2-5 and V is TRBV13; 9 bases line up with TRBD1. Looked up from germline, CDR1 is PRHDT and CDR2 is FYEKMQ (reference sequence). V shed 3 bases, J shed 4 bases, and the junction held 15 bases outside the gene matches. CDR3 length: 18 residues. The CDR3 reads CASSLAPNWGQGPETQYF. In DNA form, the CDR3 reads TGTGCCAGCAGCTTGGCCCCTAATTGGGGACAGGGTCCAGAGACCCAGTACTTC. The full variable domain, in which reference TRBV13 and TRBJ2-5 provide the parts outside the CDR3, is AAGVIQSPRHLIKEKRETATLKCYPIPRHDTVYWYQQGPGQDPQFLISFYEKMQSDKGSIPDRFSAQQFSDYHSELNMSSLELGDSALYFCASSLAPNWGQGPETQYFGPGTRLLVL.

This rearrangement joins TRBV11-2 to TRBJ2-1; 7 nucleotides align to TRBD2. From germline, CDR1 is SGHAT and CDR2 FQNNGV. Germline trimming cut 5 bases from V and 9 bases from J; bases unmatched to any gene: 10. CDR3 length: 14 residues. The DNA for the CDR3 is TGTGCCAGCAGCCGTCTAGCGGTAGGTGGTGAGCAGTTCTTC. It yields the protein CASSRLAVGGEQFF.

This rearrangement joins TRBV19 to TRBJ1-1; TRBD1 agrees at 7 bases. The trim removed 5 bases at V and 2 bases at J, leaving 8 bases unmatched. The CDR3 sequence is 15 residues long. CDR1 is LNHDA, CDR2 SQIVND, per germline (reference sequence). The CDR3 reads CASSLSGTVNTEAFF. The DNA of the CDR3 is TGTGCCAGTAGTTTGTCCGGGACAGTCAACACTGAAGCTTTCTTT.

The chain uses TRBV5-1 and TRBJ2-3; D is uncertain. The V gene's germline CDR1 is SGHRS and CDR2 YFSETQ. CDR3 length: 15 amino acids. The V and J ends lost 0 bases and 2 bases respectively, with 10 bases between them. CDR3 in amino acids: CASSLDTPSTDTQYF. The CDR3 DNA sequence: TGCGCCAGCAGCTTGGACACTCCTTCCACAGATACGCAGTATTTT.

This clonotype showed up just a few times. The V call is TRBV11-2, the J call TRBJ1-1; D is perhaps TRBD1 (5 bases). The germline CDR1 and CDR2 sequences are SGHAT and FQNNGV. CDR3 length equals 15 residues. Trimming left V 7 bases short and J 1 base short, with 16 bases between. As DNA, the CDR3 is TGTGCCAGCAACGAGGTGGGGCGCGGGAACACTGAAGCTTTCTTT. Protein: CASNEVGRGNTEAFF.

CDR3 region: CASTKQGNFINEQFF. The CDR3 DNA sequence: TGTGCCAGTACCAAACAGGGGAATTTTATAAATGAGCAGTTCTTC. The J gene is TRBJ2-1, the V gene TRBV19; 7 bases align to TRBD1. Trimming took 7 bases from V and 7 from J; bases not matched to a gene: 13. There are 15 residues in the CDR3. CDR1 and CDR2 from the germline V gene are LNHDA and SQIVND (reference sequence).

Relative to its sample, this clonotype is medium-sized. The CDR3 nucleotides are TGTGCCAGCAGTTTGTACAGGCCCTCAGCAGATACGCAGTATTTT. It is translated as CASSLYRPSADTQYF. The rearrangement links TRBV27 to TRBJ2-3, with D perhaps TRBD1 (5 bases). Germline CDR1 is MNHEY and CDR2 is SMNVEV (reference sequence). The CDR3 is 15 amino acids. V shed 3 bases and J shed 4 bases, with 14 bases lying between them.

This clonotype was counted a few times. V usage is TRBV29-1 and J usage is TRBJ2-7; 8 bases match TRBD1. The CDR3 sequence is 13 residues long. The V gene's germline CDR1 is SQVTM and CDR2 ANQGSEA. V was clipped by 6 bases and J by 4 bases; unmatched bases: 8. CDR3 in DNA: TGCAGCGTGGGAACGGGACAGGAGTACGAGCAGTACTTC. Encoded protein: CSVGTGQEYEQYF.

CDR3 nucleotide sequence: TGTGCCAGCAGCCCGACAGGGGTCTTAACTAGAAGGAACTATGGCTACACCTTC. Its translation: CASSPTGVLTRRNYGYTF. This chain uses TRBV5-6 with TRBJ1-2; 8 nucleotides align to TRBD1. The CDR3 is 18 residues long. V was pared by 4 bases and J by 2 bases, with 16 bases of the junction left unmatched. CDR1 is SGHDT and CDR2 is YYEEEE in the germline V gene.

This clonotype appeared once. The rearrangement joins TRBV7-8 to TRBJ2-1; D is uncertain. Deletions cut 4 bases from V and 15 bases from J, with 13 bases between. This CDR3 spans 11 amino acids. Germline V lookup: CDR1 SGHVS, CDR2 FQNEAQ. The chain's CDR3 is CASSSDQPVFF. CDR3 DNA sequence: TGTGCCAGCAGCTCGGACCAGCCCGTGTTCTTC. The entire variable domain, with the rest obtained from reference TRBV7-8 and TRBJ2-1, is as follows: GAGVSQSPRYKVAKRGQDVALRCDPISGHVSLFWYQQALGQGPEFLTYFQNEAQLDKSGLPSDRFFAERPEGSVSTLKIQRTQQEDSAVYLCASSSDQPVFFGPGTRLTVL.